Listed here are 27 T cell receptor beta chains from one sample, sequenced in a study of regulatory T cells in long-lasting Graves disease. Indicated time point: newly diagnosed GD, antithyroid drugs for less than 3 months. With RNA extracted from PBMCs as input, the TCR library was made. The authors built TCR beta libraries using iRepertoire HTBI primers and Arm-PCR of CDR3 regions. TCRdb re-called the multiplex PCR reads with MiXCR, one entry per CDR3 protein. This table has around 480,000 distinct CDR3 sequences, about 17% appearing once. This sample was also put to use in a study of T cells in Graves' hyperthyroidism and ophthalmopathy.

The specimen comprised peripheral blood mononuclear cells (PBMCs), sampled at new diagnosis, from a patient treated with antithyroid drugs. All receptors derive from a man in his forties with Graves disease.

This clonotype was counted at least ten times. The rearrangement links TRBV5-1 to TRBJ2-7; D is possibly TRBD2 (5 bases). This CDR3 is 15 amino acids long. The ends were cut back, 0 bases at V and 5 bases at J, with 15 bases in the middle. Germline V gene sequence: CDR1 SGHRS, CDR2 YFSETQ. The CDR3 protein is CASSLEGLEYDEQYF. The CDR3 DNA follows: TGCGCCAGCAGCTTGGAAGGACTCGAATACGACGAGCAGTACTTC.

In the case of this clonotype: A much larger clone differs by one base, so this may be a read error. The J gene is TRBJ1-6, the V gene TRBV28, with D perhaps matching TRBD1 (5 bases). The CDR3 spans 14 residues. With 1 base removed from V and 8 bases from J, the gap between germline ends came to 9 bases. The germline V gene has CDR1 MDHEN and CDR2 SYDVKM. This CDR3 is CASSLSGPDSPLHF. CDR3 bases: TGTGCCAGCAGTTTATCAGGGCCCGATTCACCCCTCCACTTT.

This clonotype was counted once. This chain links TRBV20-1 with TRBJ2-4, with TRBD2 identical over 8 bases. Trimming took 3 bases from V and 1 from J; bases not matched to a gene: 8. From germline, CDR1 is DFQATT and CDR2 SNEGSKA (reference sequence). This CDR3 has 16 amino acids. The CDR3 DNA is TGCAGTGCTAGTGAGCCAGCGGGAGCGGCCAAAAACATTCAGTACTTC. Translating it yields CSASEPAGAAKNIQYF.

In its sample, this clonotype was seen many times. J is TRBJ2-7 and V is TRBV12-3 or TRBV12-4; D is possibly TRBD2 (6 bases). The V and J ends lost 7 bases and 4 bases respectively, with 17 bases between them. CDR3 size: 14 residues. Here the CDR3 reads CASTAALARYEQYF. The CDR3 nucleotides read TGTGCCAGCACCGCGGCGCTAGCGCGTTACGAGCAGTACTTC.

V and J are TRBV6-1 and TRBJ2-6, with D possibly being TRBD1 (6 bases). Per the germline V gene, CDR1 is MNHNS and CDR2 is SASEGT. The CDR3 has 15 amino acids. V lost 7 bases and J lost 1, with 11 bases in between. The CDR3 sequence: CASTRQVSGANVLTF. The CDR3 nucleotides read TGTGCCAGCACGAGACAGGTTTCTGGGGCCAACGTCCTGACTTTC.

The V call is TRBV7-9, the J call TRBJ2-3; 8 bases fit TRBD2. There are 15 residues in the CDR3. Germline V gene data show CDR1 as SEHNR and CDR2 as FQNEAQ (reference sequence). V gave up 6 bases and J gave up 2 bases; unmatched junction bases: 7. CDR3 sequence reads: CASSTTSALTDTQYF. The CDR3 DNA follows: TGTGCCAGCAGTACGACTAGCGCGCTCACAGATACGCAGTATTTT.

This clonotype was picked up many times. The germline gene is not matched at one end of the junction; a read error may be the cause. The chain uses TRBV12-3 or TRBV12-4 and TRBJ2-7; D perhaps matches TRBD2 (6 bases). The length of the CDR3 is 12 residues. The CDR3 sequence: CASNSRPGLTIF. CDR3 nucleotide sequence: TGTGCCAGCAATAGCCGCCCGGGACTTACGATTTTC.

This clonotype was seen at least ten times. The gene calls are TRBV7-9 and TRBJ1-1; possibly TRBD1 for D (5 bases). V was cut by 8 bases and J by 0 bases, with 10 bases left in between. Germline CDR1 SEHNR, CDR2 FQNEAQ (reference sequence). The CDR3 has 13 amino acids. DNA of the CDR3: TGTGCCAGCGAGGGACGGATGAACACTGAAGCTTTCTTT. Translating gives CASEGRMNTEAFF.

In its sample, this clonotype was seen a few times. This chain connects TRBV7-3 to TRBJ2-3; possibly TRBD1 for D (6 bases). From germline, CDR1 is SGHTA and CDR2 FQGTGA. V lost 4 bases and J 0 bases, leaving 17 bases between the germline ends. This CDR3 has 17 residues. CDR3 DNA sequence: TGTGCCAGCAGCTCGCAGGGGAGCTGGTCCAGCACAGATACGCAGTATTTT. It is translated as CASSSQGSWSSTDTQYF.

The CDR3 DNA follows: TGCAGTGCTAGAGATTTTACGGGGAACACTGAAGCTTTCTTT. Translated, it gives CSARDFTGNTEAFF. The chain uses TRBV20-1 and TRBJ1-1, with unresolved D. The germline V and J ends were trimmed by 0 bases and 1 base, with 9 bases remaining between them. This CDR3 comprises 14 residues. Germline values: CDR1 DFQATT, CDR2 SNEGSKA (reference sequence).

The chain has TRBV4-1 and TRBJ2-3; D is unresolved. CDR1 and CDR2 from the germline V gene are MGHRA and YSYEKL. This CDR3 is built from 15 residues. The V end was cut by 1 base, the J end by 0 bases, with 8 bases between. CDR3 loop: CASSQVAVSTDTQYF. The DNA of the CDR3 is TGCGCCAGCAGCCAAGTAGCTGTGAGCACAGATACGCAGTATTTT.

This clonotype was seen ten or more times. The rearrangement links TRBV7-9 to TRBJ2-5; weak D call: TRBD1 (6 bases). CDR1 and CDR2 (germline): SEHNR, FQNEAQ (reference sequence). The CDR3 contains 14 residues. V was pared by 5 bases and J by 1 base, with 11 bases between. The CDR3 nucleotides are TGTGCCAGCAGCCAACAGGGCCTCCAAGAGACCCAGTACTTC. This codes for CASSQQGLQETQYF.

This clonotype was found many times. The V call is TRBV28, the J call TRBJ2-7; D remains unclear. V gave up 4 bases and J gave up 0 bases, with 13 bases separating them. The CDR3 runs 15 residues. Looked up from germline, CDR1 is MDHEN and CDR2 is SYDVKM. CDR3: CASSSLGLISYEQYF. The CDR3 bases are TGTGCCAGCAGTTCCCTGGGGTTAATCTCCTACGAGCAGTACTTC.

The rearrangement joins TRBV27 to TRBJ1-2, with a weak D call TRBD1 (5 bases). CDR3 length: 13 residues. V was pared by 7 bases and J by 4 bases, with 13 bases between. The germline V gene encodes CDR1 MNHEY and CDR2 SMNVEV (reference sequence). The CDR3 nucleotides are TGTGCCAGCATAGCGGGGCGCATCTATGGCTACACCTTC. It is translated as CASIAGRIYGYTF.

This clonotype came up many times. Here the CDR3 reads CSAIDRVNQPQHF. The DNA for the CDR3 is TGCAGTGCGATCGACAGGGTTAATCAGCCCCAGCATTTT. The chain combines TRBV20-1 with TRBJ1-5; TRBD1 agrees at 7 bases. J was trimmed by 4 bases and V by 6 bases; bases with no gene match: 6. Germline CDR1 DFQATT, CDR2 SNEGSKA (reference sequence). The CDR3 is 13 amino acids.

This clonotype was recorded only once. A much larger clone lies a single base off, so this may be a read error. The chain employs TRBV6-1 and TRBJ2-4; TRBD2 aligns across 7 bases. Germline CDR1 MNHNS, CDR2 SASEGT. This CDR3 is built from 16 residues. The J segment lost 13 bases and the V segment lost 4 bases, leaving 19 bases of the junction unmatched. The CDR3 reads CASSATSRTTYNEQYF. The CDR3 DNA is TGTGCCAGCAGTGCGACTAGCCGGACGACCTACAATGAGCAGTACTTC.

This clonotype was seen once. V and J are TRBV7-8 and TRBJ2-7; 10 positions agree with TRBD2. The CDR3 runs to 15 residues. Germline CDR1 and CDR2: SGHVS and FQNEAQ. After removal of 5 bases from V and 1 base from J, the junction contained 5 bases not matched to a gene. The CDR3, as DNA: TGTGCCAGCAGCGAACTAGCGGGATCATCCTACGAGCAGTACTTC. Translation gives CASSELAGSSYEQYF.

At least ten counts were recorded for this clonotype. CDR3 amino acids: CASSPPLQNTIYF. CDR3 nucleotides: TGTGCCAGCAGTCCACCCCTCCAAAACACCATATATTTT. The rearrangement joins TRBV27 to TRBJ1-3; D is unclear. The length of the CDR3 is 13 residues. V was trimmed by 5 bases and J by 6 bases, leaving 11 bases between them. Germline V gene sequence: CDR1 MNHEY, CDR2 SMNVEV (reference sequence).

In its sample, this clonotype was seen many times. The rearrangement joins TRBV19 to TRBJ2-3; TRBD1 matches at 7 bases. V shed 4 bases and J 4 bases; nucleotides not matched to a gene: 5. The CDR3 spans 14 residues. Germline assignment: CDR1 LNHDA and CDR2 SQIVND (reference sequence). CDR3 region: CASSTDRDADTQYF. DNA of the CDR3: TGTGCCAGTAGTACAGACAGGGATGCAGATACGCAGTATTTT.

About this clonotype: A much larger clone differs from this one at a single base, so this may be a read error. The V gene is TRBV11-1, the J gene TRBJ2-7; TRBD2 aligns across 13 bases. The CDR3 sequence is 17 residues long. V lost 4 bases to trimming and J lost 7 bases; unmatched junction nucleotides: 13. The V gene's germline CDR1 is SGHAT and CDR2 FQDESV (reference sequence). CDR3 in amino acids: CASSSGSGLAGLDEQYF. CDR3 in DNA: TGTGCCAGCAGCTCCGGGTCGGGACTAGCGGGATTGGATGAGCAGTACTTC.

The chain has TRBV11-2 and TRBJ2-7; D possibly corresponds to TRBD1 (6 bases). V dropped 4 bases and J dropped 3 bases, with 16 bases sitting between them. The CDR3 totals 15 residues. The germline gives CDR1 SGHAT, CDR2 FQNNGV. As DNA, the CDR3 is TGTGCCAGCAGCTCCCTTTCACCAGGGGACTACGAGCAGTACTTC. It encodes CASSSLSPGDYEQYF.

In this sample, this clonotype turned up many times. The chain has TRBV24-1 and TRBJ2-5; 7 nucleotides line up with TRBD2. Looked up from germline, CDR1 is KGHDR and CDR2 is SFDVKD. Trimming removed 4 bases from V and 5 bases from J; junction bases left unmatched: 9. The CDR3 covers 15 residues. This CDR3 reads CATSDRGLGDETQYF. CDR3 nucleotide sequence: TGTGCCACCAGTGACCGCGGACTAGGCGACGAGACCCAGTACTTC.

This clonotype has a count of ten or more. The V and J genes are TRBV6-1 and TRBJ2-1, with D perhaps given as TRBD1 or TRBD2 (5 bases each). Germline V gives CDR1 MNHNS, CDR2 SASEGT. With 7 bases removed from V and 1 base from J, the gap between germline ends came to 11 bases. This CDR3 comprises 14 residues. Here the CDR3 DNA reads TGTGCCAGCACCTTTGGGGGTTCCTACAATGAGCAGTTCTTC. Amino acid sequence: CASTFGGSYNEQFF.

This clonotype occurred many times. The chain carries TRBV11-3 and TRBJ2-7, with D tentatively TRBD2 (5 bases). V dropped 8 bases and J dropped 0 bases, with 23 bases sitting between them. This CDR3 contains 17 residues. CDR1 and CDR2 (germline): SGHNT, YENEEA. CDR3 coding DNA: TGTGCCAGCGAAGAGGGAAGGAGGAGTCGCTCCTCCTACGAGCAGTACTTC. Translation: CASEEGRRSRSSYEQYF.

J is TRBJ1-2 and V is TRBV7-9; D call uncertain. Trimming shortened V by 0 bases and J by 0 bases, and 8 bases separated the two germline ends. CDR1 is SEHNR and CDR2 is FQNEAQ in the germline V gene (reference sequence). CDR3 length: 15 amino acids. DNA for the CDR3: TGTGCCAGCAGCTTAGCGGGAACAGCTAACTATGGCTACACCTTC. It translates to CASSLAGTANYGYTF.

This clonotype appeared many times. This chain uses TRBV7-9 with TRBJ1-4; D is possibly TRBD1 (5 bases). The germline gives CDR1 SEHNR, CDR2 FQNEAQ (reference sequence). V lost 2 bases, J lost 7 bases, and 11 bases lay in between. This CDR3 is 14 amino acids long. In DNA form, the CDR3 reads TGTGCCAGCAGCTTATCGACGAGGGGTGAAAAACTGTTTTTT. This translates into CASSLSTRGEKLFF.

This clonotype has ten or more counts. The gene calls are TRBV20-1 and TRBJ1-1, with D hard to call. Trimming took 0 bases from V and 4 from J, leaving 12 bases between them. Germline V CDR1 and CDR2: DFQATT, SNEGSKA (reference sequence). The CDR3 is made up of 14 amino acids. The CDR3 bases are TGCAGTGCTAGAGATTGGGGTAGCAGCACTGAAGCTTTCTTT. It is translated as CSARDWGSSTEAFF.